Sequencing of this TCR beta chain was carried out in a study of cytomegalovirus exposure and HLA in healthy donors. Whole-study results and caveats: Reportedly, TCR beta sequences accurately predicted HLA-A and HLA-B alleles in most subjects.

This CDR3 comprises 14 residues. V shed 5 bases, J shed 1 base, and the junction held 4 bases outside the gene matches. Germline CDR1 SGHVS, CDR2 FNYEAQ. Each donor was nominally healthy when sampled (though unrecorded immune exposures were likely). PCR used 60 Vbeta primers and 13 Jbeta primers. This table comes from immunoSEQ multiplex PCR, and its TCRdb copy is limited to in-frame clones, with some not included. The sample spans more than 50,000 clones; the ten largest clones claim approximately 6.8%. With respect to this clone: Its antigen is still unknown.

V is TRBV7-6 and J is TRBJ1-1; 7 bases align to TRBD1. The sample taken for sequencing was PBMCs. The receptor was isolated from a woman aged 40 to 55 in good health and CMV-seronegative. The CDR3: CASSTGQTNTEAFF. For the CDR3, the DNA is TGTGCCAGCAGCACGGGACAGACGAACACTGAAGCTTTCTTT. Complete variable domain (other parts from reference TRBV7-6 and TRBJ1-1): GAGVSQSPRYKVTKRGQDVALRCDPISGHVSLYWYRQALGQGPEFLTYFNYEAQQDKSGLPNDRFSAERPEGSISTLTIQRTEQRDSAMYRCASSTGQTNTEAFFGQGTRLTVV.